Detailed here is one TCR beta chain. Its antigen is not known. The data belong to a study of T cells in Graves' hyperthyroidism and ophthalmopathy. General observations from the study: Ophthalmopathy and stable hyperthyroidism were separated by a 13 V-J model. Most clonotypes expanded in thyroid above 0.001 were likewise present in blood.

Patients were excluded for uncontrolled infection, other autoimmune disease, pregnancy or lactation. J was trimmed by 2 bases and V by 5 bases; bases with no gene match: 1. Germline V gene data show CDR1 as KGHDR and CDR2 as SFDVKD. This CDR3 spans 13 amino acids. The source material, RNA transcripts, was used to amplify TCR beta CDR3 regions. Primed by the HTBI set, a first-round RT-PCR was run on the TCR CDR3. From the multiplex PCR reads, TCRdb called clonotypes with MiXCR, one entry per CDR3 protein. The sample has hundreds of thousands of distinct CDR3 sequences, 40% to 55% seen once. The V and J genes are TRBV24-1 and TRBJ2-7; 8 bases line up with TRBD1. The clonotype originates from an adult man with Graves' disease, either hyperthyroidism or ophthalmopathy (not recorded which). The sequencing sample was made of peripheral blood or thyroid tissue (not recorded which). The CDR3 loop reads CATSGTGTYEQYF. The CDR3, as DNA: TGTGCCACCAGTGGGACAGGGACCTACGAGCAGTACTTC.